The rows below give T cell receptor beta chains drawn from one sample of a study of blood T cell repertoires in COVID-19. Sequenced by immunoSEQ multiplex PCR; TCRdb stores in-frame clones only, minus some. The sample lists around 250,000 clones, 70% to 90% seen once, with approximately 2% in the top ten. The sample taken for sequencing was PBMCs or T cells enriched from blood (not recorded which). Source of these receptors: a woman aged 45 to 65 who had recovered from COVID-19. Each CDR3 is given with its conserved first and last residue.

v_call,cdr3_aa
TRBV27,CASSWDRDQPQHF
TRBV6-4,CASSEDSSGANVLTF
TRBV11-1,CASSSRLGGIETQYF
TRBV19,CASSNRQGERYTF
TRBV12-3/TRBV12-4,CASSSGNHPHF
TRBV20-1,CSASLNEAFF
TRBV27,CASRFISGNTIYF
TRBV28,CASSWDRGANQPQHF
TRBV19,CASAQGTSTNEKLFF
TRBV10-3,CAIRTGDYNEQFF
TRBV14,CASSQDAHPGSSTDTQYF
TRBV7-9,CASSFSRGGAEAFF
TRBV19,CASSMGLAGQETQYF
TRBV19,CASTPEIDRGWGNSPLHF
TRBV4-1,CASRERTGGSDTQYF
TRBV6-4,CASSDPIGYGYTF
TRBV7-8,CASSRERGAYNEQFF
TRBV10-3,CAIRDRVVDEQFF
TRBV5-5,CASSSGTSGSRSYNEQFF
TRBV6-5,CASSGMTGANTEAFF
TRBV28,CASSPHSGVEAYEQYF
TRBV7-2,CASSSLAGLLTDTQYF
TRBV2,CASSRLASTGELFF
TRBV19,CASSIGRDRGRTTNEKLFF
TRBV11-2,CASSRGQNVYNEQFF
TRBV5-8,CASSAGRRAEAFF
TRBV28,CASSIGTSGANVLTF
TRBV28,CASTFQDRGVSSEAFF
TRBV6-4,CASISTGSYEQYF
TRBV19,CASSIRPGGTTEAFF
TRBV2,CASRASTNEKLFF
TRBV12-3/TRBV12-4,CASSLEQGHEQYF
TRBV6-1,CASSVVGATGFTYEQYF
TRBV28,CASSFTEQHNEQYF
TRBV28,CASKTGTDYNEQFF
TRBV3-1/TRBV3-2,CASSQDSATPGQTYYNSPLHF
TRBV6-4,CASSPGTWSNEQFF
TRBV27,CASSSTTSGLPQETQYF
TRBV7-9,CASSYLGGNTEAFF
TRBV19,CASSLLGLSEAFF
TRBV27,CASSFTGGGAFTFF
TRBV2,CASKQGPANEKLFF
TRBV7-3,CASSIAGTATGANVLTF
TRBV19,CASSIAGRAPLHF
TRBV27,CASSFSSGINPYEQYF
TRBV7-7,CASSPGQWGQETQYF
TRBV10-3,CAIRSGLAAADEQFF
TRBV5-1,CASSLAQGGGYTF
TRBV6-5,CASRRTGANEKLFF
TRBV7-9,CASSLGGRASKETQYF
TRBV7-8,CASSLAGGDDAGAVGYGYTF
TRBV13,CASSFRTGGYEQYF
TRBV6-6,CASSYPSGGTDTQYF
TRBV12-3/TRBV12-4,CASRYSYEQYF
TRBV7-3,CASSLRGYKRAGTPHETEAFF